The next 28 T cell receptor beta chains were all read from a single sample in a study of T cell responses to AZD1222 COVID-19 vaccine. Assay: immunoSEQ multiplex PCR; the TCRdb copy retains only in-frame clones and omits some. The sample contains more than 95,000 clones, around 90% of which appear only once. The material sequenced was peripheral blood, taken on day 0 of MenACWY control vaccination. The source of these receptors is an adult in good health.

The chain couples TRBV24-1 to TRBJ1-2; 11 nucleotides line up with TRBD1. The V segment lost 4 bases and the J segment 5 bases; nucleotides outside the gene matches: 8. Germline V gene lookup returns CDR1 KGHDR and CDR2 SFDVKD. The CDR3 sequence is 16 residues long. The CDR3 coding sequence is TGTGCCACCAGTGAAGCCGGGACAGGGGGTAATTATGGCTACACCTTC. Translation: CATSEAGTGGNYGYTF.

V gene TRBV13 combines with J gene TRBJ1-1; D uncertain. Germline V CDR1 and CDR2: PRHDT, FYEKMQ (reference sequence). V dropped 4 bases and J dropped 4 bases, with 13 bases sitting between them. The length of the CDR3 is 14 residues. The CDR3 bases are TGTGCCAGCAGCTCGAGGGATTGGATCACTGAAGCTTTCTTT. As protein: CASSSRDWITEAFF.

V is TRBV4-1 and J is TRBJ1-4, with D perhaps matching TRBD1 (6 bases). Trimming stripped 1 base from V and 7 bases from J, with 19 bases between. Germline V gene sequence: CDR1 MGHRA, CDR2 YSYEKL. The CDR3 loop spans 17 amino acids. In DNA, the CDR3 is TGCGCCAGCAGCCAAGTCCAGGGGCCAACAACACTTGAAAAACTGTTTTTT. Translated, it gives CASSQVQGPTTLEKLFF.

The chain employs TRBV11-2 and TRBJ2-1, with unresolved D. This CDR3 has 14 residues. Germline CDR1 reads SGHAT; CDR2 reads FQNNGV. V was trimmed by 5 bases and J by 3 bases, leaving 11 bases between them. In nucleotides, the CDR3 is TGTGCCAGCAGCGAGAGAGGTATCTACAATGAGCAGTTCTTC. Amino acid sequence: CASSERGIYNEQFF. Complete variable domain (other parts from reference TRBV11-2 and TRBJ2-1): EAGVAQSPRYKIIEKRQSVAFWCNPISGHATLYWYQQILGQGPKLLIQFQNNGVVDDSQLPKDRFSAERLKGVDSTLKIQPAKLEDSAVYLCASSERGIYNEQFFGPGTRLTVL.

This clone was observed a few times. V gene TRBV3-1 (or the pseudogene TRBV3-2) combines with J gene TRBJ2-2; no firm D call. The CDR3 length is 16 residues. The germline V gene encodes CDR1 LGHDT and CDR2 YNNKEL (reference sequence). The V end was cut by 1 base, the J end by 0 bases, with 9 bases between. The CDR3 loop reads CASSQAVVTNTGELFF. DNA of the CDR3: TGTGCCAGCAGCCAAGCGGTCGTAACGAACACCGGGGAGCTGTTTTTT.

This clone was observed a single time. The V gene is TRBV19, the J gene TRBJ1-1, with D possibly matching TRBD1 (5 bases). Germline values: CDR1 LNHDA, CDR2 SQIVND (reference sequence). Trimming shortened V by 3 bases and J by 5 bases, and 10 bases separated the two germline ends. This CDR3 is 13 amino acids long. The CDR3 sequence is CASSMAGQTEAFF. CDR3 DNA: TGTGCCAGTAGTATGGCAGGGCAGACTGAAGCTTTCTTT.

This sequence joins TRBV27 and TRBJ2-7, with 8 nucleotides matching TRBD1. J lost 2 bases, V lost 5 bases, and 8 bases had no gene match. This CDR3 is built from 15 residues. Germline V gene lookup returns CDR1 MNHEY and CDR2 SMNVEV (reference sequence). CDR3 residues: CASSPGQVPAYEQYF. CDR3 sequence (DNA): TGTGCCAGCAGTCCGGGACAGGTCCCGGCCTACGAGCAGTACTTC.

This sequence joins TRBV28 and TRBJ2-7; 12 bases are a match to TRBD2. Germline values: CDR1 MDHEN, CDR2 SYDVKM. The CDR3 loop spans 17 amino acids. Germline trimming cut 5 bases from V and 4 bases from J; bases unmatched to any gene: 12. The CDR3 nucleotides are TGTGCCAGCAGTCCCCGTGTCACTAGCGGGAGGCCGTACGAGCAGTACTTC. It translates to CASSPRVTSGRPYEQYF.

V usage is TRBV27 and J usage is TRBJ2-3; the match to TRBD1 covers 8 bases. V was clipped by 4 bases and J by 1 base; unmatched bases: 4. The CDR3 totals 15 residues. The germline CDR1 and CDR2 sequences are MNHEY and SMNVEV (reference sequence). CDR3 amino acids: CASSSRGLGTDTQYF. CDR3 nucleotide sequence: TGTGCCAGCAGTTCCAGGGGGCTTGGCACAGATACGCAGTATTTT.

This clone has only one observation. V is TRBV2 and J is TRBJ2-2; D call uncertain. The V end lost 5 bases, the J end lost 4 bases, and 11 bases lay between the germline ends. CDR1 and CDR2 from the germline V gene are SNHLY and FYNNEI. The CDR3 loop spans 14 amino acids. This CDR3 reads CASSRTLLTGELFF. The DNA of the CDR3 is TGTGCCAGCAGTCGGACCCTACTCACCGGGGAGCTGTTTTTT.

This sequence joins TRBV27 and TRBJ2-7; TRBD1 agrees at 10 bases. V lost 2 bases to trimming and J lost 4 bases; unmatched junction nucleotides: 2. From germline, CDR1 is MNHEY and CDR2 SMNVEV (reference sequence). The CDR3 loop spans 14 amino acids. The CDR3 bases are TGTGCCAGCAGTTTAGGACAGGGGGGATACGAGCAGTACTTC. This codes for CASSLGQGGYEQYF.

In this sample, this clone turned up once. The chain employs TRBV5-4 and TRBJ2-7, with D perhaps TRBD1 (5 bases). CDR1 and CDR2 (germline): SGHNT, YYREEE (reference sequence). Between the trimmed V and J ends, which lost 6 bases and 4 bases, there was a span of 14 bases. This CDR3 is built from 13 residues. The chain's CDR3 is CASNAHQGYEQYF. CDR3 in DNA: TGTGCCAGCAACGCCCATCAGGGATACGAGCAGTACTTC.

The genes are TRBV5-6 and TRBJ2-1; D not certain. The V gene lost 1 base and the J gene lost 6 bases, with 17 bases spanning the gap. This CDR3 has 16 amino acids. Germline V CDR1 and CDR2: SGHDT, YYEEEE. CDR3 nucleotides: TGTGCCAGCAGCTTGAGTTTGATGTCCCCATCCAATGAGCAGTTCTTC. Its translation: CASSLSLMSPSNEQFF.

The V call is TRBV28, the J call TRBJ2-2; 7 bases are a match to TRBD1. V dropped 4 bases and J dropped 6; count of bases not matched to a gene: 8. Germline CDR1 and CDR2: MDHEN and SYDVKM. The CDR3 contains 15 residues. DNA for the CDR3: TGTGCCAGCAGTTACCTTGACAGGGTGGCCGGGGAGCTGTTTTTT. This gives the protein CASSYLDRVAGELFF.

The chain couples TRBV7-9 to TRBJ1-3; 8 bases agree with TRBD1. V lost 1 base, J lost 1 base, and 3 bases stayed unmatched. Germline V lookup: CDR1 SEHNR, CDR2 FQNEAQ (reference sequence). The CDR3 covers 16 residues. The CDR3 DNA is TGTGCCAGCAGCTTAGGACAGGGGAGTTCTGGAAACACCATATATTTT. This gives the protein CASSLGQGSSGNTIYF.

J is TRBJ2-3 and V is TRBV5-1; TRBD1 matches at 8 bases. CDR3 length equals 16 residues. V trimming: 0 bases; J trimming: 6 bases; junction bases outside the gene matches: 9. Germline V gene sequence: CDR1 SGHRS, CDR2 YFSETQ. The CDR3 sequence: CASSLGTGLSTDTQYF. As DNA, the CDR3 is TGCGCCAGCAGCTTGGGGACAGGGTTGTCCACTGATACGCAGTATTTT. Using reference TRBV5-1 and TRBJ2-3 for the parts outside the CDR3, the full variable domain is KAGVTQTPRYLIKTRGQQVTLSCSPISGHRSVSWYQQTPGQGLQFLFEYFSETQRNKGNFPGRFSGRQFSNSRSEMNVSTLELGDSALYLCASSLGTGLSTDTQYFGPGTRLTVL.

The rearrangement uses TRBV4-1 and TRBJ2-7, with D unclear. The CDR3 covers 14 residues. CDR1 MGHRA and CDR2 YSYEKL come from the germline V gene. V lost 1 base, J lost 1 base, and 8 bases lay in between. The CDR3 loop reads CASSQGYQSYEQYF. Written as DNA, the CDR3 is TGCGCCAGCAGCCAAGGGTACCAGTCCTACGAGCAGTACTTC.

The rearrangement links TRBV21-1 to TRBJ1-4; the DNA was not compared with TRBD1, the D call given in the table. TRBV21-1 is a documented pseudogene. The CDR3 length is 16 residues. CDR3 DNA sequence: TGTGCCAGCAGCAGGGGACAGGGTGCAACTAATGAAAAACTGTTTTTT. This codes for CASSRGQGATNEKLFF.

The V call is TRBV18, the J call TRBJ2-1; 8 bases fit TRBD1. Trimming removed 2 bases from V and 4 bases from J; junction bases left unmatched: 7. Germline CDR1 is KGHSH and CDR2 is LQKENI. The CDR3 spans 16 residues. The CDR3 loop reads CASSPIVQGAYNEQFF. The CDR3 nucleotides read TGTGCCAGCTCACCAATAGTCCAGGGGGCTTACAATGAGCAGTTCTTC.

The CDR3 region has the DNA TGTGCCAGCAGTGAGCCGACTAGCGGATCATACAATGAGCAGTTCTTC. It is translated as CASSEPTSGSYNEQFF. The chain links TRBV27 to TRBJ2-1; 9 bases agree with TRBD2. CDR1 and CDR2 from the germline V gene are MNHEY and SMNVEV (reference sequence). This CDR3 region has 16 residues. Trimming cost V 5 bases and J 4 bases; bases outside gene matches: 9.

This chain connects TRBV12-3 or TRBV12-4 to TRBJ2-7; D not certain. The CDR3 runs to 13 residues. Trimming removed 4 bases at V and 1 base at J, with 8 bases between. CDR3 residues: CASSYRPSYEQYF. The CDR3, as DNA: TGTGCCAGCAGTTACCGGCCTTCCTACGAGCAGTACTTC.

The V call is TRBV29-1, the J call TRBJ2-6; D not certain. V was trimmed by 2 bases and J by 4 bases, leaving 3 bases between them. Per the germline V gene, CDR1 is SQVTM and CDR2 is ANQGSEA. CDR3 length equals 12 residues. The CDR3 here is CSVETGANVLTF. CDR3 DNA: TGCAGCGTTGAAACCGGGGCCAACGTCCTGACTTTC.

The J gene is TRBJ1-2, the V gene TRBV29-1; 7 nucleotides agree with TRBD1. The germline V gene has CDR1 SQVTM and CDR2 ANQGSEA. The CDR3 covers 11 residues. The V gene end was trimmed by 7 bases and the J gene end by 4 bases; junction bases not matched to a gene: 3. CDR3: CSAWDSYGYTF. As DNA, the CDR3 is TGCAGCGCCTGGGACAGCTATGGCTACACCTTC.

The chain has TRBV7-9 and TRBJ2-3, with 7 nucleotides matching TRBD1. The germline V gene has CDR1 SEHNR and CDR2 FQNEAQ (reference sequence). Trimming at V came to 6 bases and at J to 2 bases, leaving 8 bases not matched to a gene. CDR3 length equals 15 residues. CDR3 protein: CASSSGQTLTDTQYF. The CDR3 nucleotides are TGTGCCAGCAGTTCGGGACAGACGCTCACAGATACGCAGTATTTT.

V and J are TRBV9 and TRBJ2-1; 8 nucleotides match TRBD2. The trim removed 5 bases at V and 6 bases at J, leaving 10 bases unmatched. The CDR3 is 15 amino acids. Germline CDR1 and CDR2: SGDLS and YYNGEE. This chain's CDR3 is CASSLGTRISNEQFF. CDR3 DNA sequence: TGTGCCAGCAGTCTCGGGACTAGGATTTCCAATGAGCAGTTCTTC.

Comment on this clone: The same CDR3 arises from other DNA sequences in this sample as well. This sequence joins TRBV3-1 (or the pseudogene TRBV3-2) and TRBJ1-1; the match to TRBD1 covers 7 bases. V dropped 2 bases and J dropped 5; count of bases not matched to a gene: 8. This CDR3 region has 15 residues. Germline CDR1 LGHDT, CDR2 YNNKEL (reference sequence). The CDR3, as DNA: TGTGCCAGCAGCCAATTGGGGCAGGGGGGGACTGAAGCTTTCTTT. Protein sequence: CASSQLGQGGTEAFF.

This clone was detected only once. The chain uses TRBV7-6 and TRBJ2-3, with unresolved D. The germline V and J ends were trimmed by 1 base and 2 bases, with 13 bases remaining between them. The CDR3 runs to 16 residues. Germline V gene sequence: CDR1 SGHVS, CDR2 FNYEAQ. Here the CDR3 reads CASSLDGRRITDTQYF. DNA for the CDR3: TGTGCCAGCAGCTTAGACGGCCGGAGAATCACAGATACGCAGTATTTT.

The V and J genes are TRBV5-6 and TRBJ2-7, with 10 bases lining up with TRBD1. The CDR3 totals 14 residues. Germline V CDR1 and CDR2: SGHDT, YYEEEE. The ends lost 6 bases at V and 4 bases at J; junction bases unmatched: 7. As DNA, the CDR3 is TGTGCCAGCACCTCCTGGACAGGGGGATACGAGCAGTACGTC. Translating it yields CASTSWTGGYEQYV.